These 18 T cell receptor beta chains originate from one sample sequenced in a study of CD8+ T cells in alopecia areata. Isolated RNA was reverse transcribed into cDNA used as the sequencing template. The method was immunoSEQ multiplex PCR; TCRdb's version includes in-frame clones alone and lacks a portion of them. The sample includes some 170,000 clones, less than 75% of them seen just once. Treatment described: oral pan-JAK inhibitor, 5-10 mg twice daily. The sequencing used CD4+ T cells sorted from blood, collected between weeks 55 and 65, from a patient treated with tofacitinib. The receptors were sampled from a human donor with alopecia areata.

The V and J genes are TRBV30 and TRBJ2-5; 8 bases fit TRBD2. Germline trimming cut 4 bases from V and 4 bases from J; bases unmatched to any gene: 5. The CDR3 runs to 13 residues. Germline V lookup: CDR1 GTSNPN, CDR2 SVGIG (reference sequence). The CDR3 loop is CAWTSLAGETQYF. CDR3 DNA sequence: TGTGCCTGGACTAGTCTAGCGGGAGAGACCCAGTACTTC.

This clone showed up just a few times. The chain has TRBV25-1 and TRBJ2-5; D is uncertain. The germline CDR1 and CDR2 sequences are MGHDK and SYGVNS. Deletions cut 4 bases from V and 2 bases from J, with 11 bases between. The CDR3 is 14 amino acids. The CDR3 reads CASSGQRDQETQYF. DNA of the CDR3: TGTGCCAGCAGTGGGCAGCGTGATCAAGAGACCCAGTACTTC. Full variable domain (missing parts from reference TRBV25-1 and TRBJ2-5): EADIYQTPRYLVIGTGKKITLECSQTMGHDKMYWYQQDPGMELHLIHYSYGVNSTEKGDLSSESTVSRIRTEHFPLTLESARPSHTSQYLCASSGQRDQETQYFGPGTRLLVL.

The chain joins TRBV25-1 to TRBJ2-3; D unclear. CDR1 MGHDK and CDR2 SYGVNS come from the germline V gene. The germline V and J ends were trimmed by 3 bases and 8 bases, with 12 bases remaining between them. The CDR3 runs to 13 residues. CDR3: CASSDPLLGTQYF. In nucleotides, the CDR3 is TGTGCCAGCAGTGATCCCCTCCTTGGTACGCAGTATTTT.

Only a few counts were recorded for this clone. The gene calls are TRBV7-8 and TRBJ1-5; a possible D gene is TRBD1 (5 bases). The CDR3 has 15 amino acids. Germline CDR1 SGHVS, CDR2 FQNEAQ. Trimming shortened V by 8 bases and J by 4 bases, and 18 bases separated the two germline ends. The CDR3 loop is CASGLSIDRNQPQHF. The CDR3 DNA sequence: TGTGCCAGCGGCCTAAGTATCGACAGAAATCAGCCCCAGCATTTT.

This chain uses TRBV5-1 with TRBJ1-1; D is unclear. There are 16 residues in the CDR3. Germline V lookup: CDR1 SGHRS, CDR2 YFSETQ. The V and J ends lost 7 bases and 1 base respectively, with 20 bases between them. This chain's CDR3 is CASAPGSSQANTEAFF. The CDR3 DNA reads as TGCGCCAGCGCGCCTGGAAGCTCCCAGGCGAACACTGAAGCTTTCTTT.

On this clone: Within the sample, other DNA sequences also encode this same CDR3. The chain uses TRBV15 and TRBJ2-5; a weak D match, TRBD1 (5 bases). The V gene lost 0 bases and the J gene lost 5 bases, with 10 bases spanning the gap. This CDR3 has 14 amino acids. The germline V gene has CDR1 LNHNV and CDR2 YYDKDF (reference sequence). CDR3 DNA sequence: TGTGCCACCAGCAGAGATCTGGGGCGGGAGACCCAGTACTTC. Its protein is CATSRDLGRETQYF.

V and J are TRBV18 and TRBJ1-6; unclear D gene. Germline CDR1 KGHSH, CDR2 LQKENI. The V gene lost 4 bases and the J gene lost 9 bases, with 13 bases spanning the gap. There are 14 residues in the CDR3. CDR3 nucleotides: TGTGCCAGCTCACTGACAAAAGGGAGTTCACCCCTCCACTTT. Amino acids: CASSLTKGSSPLHF.

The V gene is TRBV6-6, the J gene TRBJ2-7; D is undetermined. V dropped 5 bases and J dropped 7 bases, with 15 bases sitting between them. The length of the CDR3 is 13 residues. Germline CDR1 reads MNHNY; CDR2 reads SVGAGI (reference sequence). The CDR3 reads CASSDISSREQYF. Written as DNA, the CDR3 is TGTGCCAGCAGTGACATATCTTCGAGGGAGCAGTACTTC.

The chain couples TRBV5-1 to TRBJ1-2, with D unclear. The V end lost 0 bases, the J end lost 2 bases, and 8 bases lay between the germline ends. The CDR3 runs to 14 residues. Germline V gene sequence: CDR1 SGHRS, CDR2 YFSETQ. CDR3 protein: CASSLGGKNYGYTF. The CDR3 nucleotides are TGCGCCAGCAGCTTGGGTGGCAAAAACTATGGCTACACCTTC. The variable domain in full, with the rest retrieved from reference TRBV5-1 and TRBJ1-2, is KAGVTQTPRYLIKTRGQQVTLSCSPISGHRSVSWYQQTPGQGLQFLFEYFSETQRNKGNFPGRFSGRQFSNSRSEMNVSTLELGDSALYLCASSLGGKNYGYTFGSGTRLTVV.

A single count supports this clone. The CDR3 DNA reads TGCGCCAGCAGCTTTGACAGGGGGACCTACGAGCAGTACTTC. It is translated as CASSFDRGTYEQYF. This chain links TRBV5-1 with TRBJ2-7; 9 nucleotides align to TRBD1. The ends lost 2 bases at V and 2 bases at J; junction bases unmatched: 2. Germline lookup yields CDR1 SGHRS and CDR2 YFSETQ. The length of the CDR3 is 14 residues. Full variable domain (missing parts from reference TRBV5-1 and TRBJ2-7): KAGVTQTPRYLIKTRGQQVTLSCSPISGHRSVSWYQQTPGQGLQFLFEYFSETQRNKGNFPGRFSGRQFSNSRSEMNVSTLELGDSALYLCASSFDRGTYEQYFGPGTRLTVT.

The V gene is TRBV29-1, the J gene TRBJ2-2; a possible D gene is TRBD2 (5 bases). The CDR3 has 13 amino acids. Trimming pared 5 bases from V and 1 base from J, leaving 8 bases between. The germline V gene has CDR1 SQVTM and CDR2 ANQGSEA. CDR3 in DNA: TGCAGCGTTACGGGGTTGAACACCGGGGAGCTGTTTTTT. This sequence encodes CSVTGLNTGELFF.

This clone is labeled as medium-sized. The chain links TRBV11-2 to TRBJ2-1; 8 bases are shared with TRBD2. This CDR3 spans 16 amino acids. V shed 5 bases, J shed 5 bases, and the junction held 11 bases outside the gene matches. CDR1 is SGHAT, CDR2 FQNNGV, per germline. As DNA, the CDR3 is TGTGCCAGCAGCCCAATAGGCGGGGGGATTGACAATGAGCAGTTCTTC. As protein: CASSPIGGGIDNEQFF. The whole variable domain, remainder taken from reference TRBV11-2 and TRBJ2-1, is EAGVAQSPRYKIIEKRQSVAFWCNPISGHATLYWYQQILGQGPKLLIQFQNNGVVDDSQLPKDRFSAERLKGVDSTLKIQPAKLEDSAVYLCASSPIGGGIDNEQFFGPGTRLTVL.

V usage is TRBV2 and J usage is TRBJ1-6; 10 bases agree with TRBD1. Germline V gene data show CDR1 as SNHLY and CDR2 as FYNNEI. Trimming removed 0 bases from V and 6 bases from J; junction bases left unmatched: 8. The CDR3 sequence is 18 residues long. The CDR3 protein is CASSEAVPGQGFNSPLHF. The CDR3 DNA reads TGTGCCAGCAGTGAAGCGGTCCCGGGACAGGGGTTTAATTCACCCCTCCACTTT.

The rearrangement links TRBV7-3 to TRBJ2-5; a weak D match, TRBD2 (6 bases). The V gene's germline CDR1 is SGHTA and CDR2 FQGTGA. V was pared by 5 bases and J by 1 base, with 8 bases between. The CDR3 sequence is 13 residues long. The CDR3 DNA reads TGTGCCAGCAGCGACGGGAGCCAAGAGACCCAGTACTTC. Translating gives CASSDGSQETQYF.

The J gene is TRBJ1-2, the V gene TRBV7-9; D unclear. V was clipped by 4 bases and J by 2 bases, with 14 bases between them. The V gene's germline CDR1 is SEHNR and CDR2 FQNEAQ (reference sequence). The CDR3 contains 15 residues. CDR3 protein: CASSSGVGLNYGYTF. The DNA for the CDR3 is TGTGCCAGCAGCTCCGGGGTGGGCTTAAACTATGGCTACACCTTC.

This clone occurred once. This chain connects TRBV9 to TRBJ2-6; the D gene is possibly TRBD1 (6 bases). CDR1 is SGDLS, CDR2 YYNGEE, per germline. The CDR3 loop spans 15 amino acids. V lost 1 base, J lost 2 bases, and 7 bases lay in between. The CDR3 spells CASSVSGAGANVLTF. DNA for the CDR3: TGTGCCAGCAGCGTATCAGGGGCTGGGGCCAACGTCCTGACTTTC.

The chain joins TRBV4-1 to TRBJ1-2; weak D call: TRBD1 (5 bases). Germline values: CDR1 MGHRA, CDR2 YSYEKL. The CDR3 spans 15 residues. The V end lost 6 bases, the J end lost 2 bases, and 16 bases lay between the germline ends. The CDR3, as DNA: TGCGCCAGCAGGGATACCAGGGAGGAGAACTATGGCTACACCTTC. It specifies CASRDTREENYGYTF.

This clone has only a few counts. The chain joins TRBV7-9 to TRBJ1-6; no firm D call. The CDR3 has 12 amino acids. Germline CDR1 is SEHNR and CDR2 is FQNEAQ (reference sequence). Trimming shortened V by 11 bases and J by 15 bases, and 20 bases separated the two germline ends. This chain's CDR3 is CAGWQPASGLHF. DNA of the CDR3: TGTGCCGGCTGGCAGCCCGCATCAGGCCTCCACTTT.